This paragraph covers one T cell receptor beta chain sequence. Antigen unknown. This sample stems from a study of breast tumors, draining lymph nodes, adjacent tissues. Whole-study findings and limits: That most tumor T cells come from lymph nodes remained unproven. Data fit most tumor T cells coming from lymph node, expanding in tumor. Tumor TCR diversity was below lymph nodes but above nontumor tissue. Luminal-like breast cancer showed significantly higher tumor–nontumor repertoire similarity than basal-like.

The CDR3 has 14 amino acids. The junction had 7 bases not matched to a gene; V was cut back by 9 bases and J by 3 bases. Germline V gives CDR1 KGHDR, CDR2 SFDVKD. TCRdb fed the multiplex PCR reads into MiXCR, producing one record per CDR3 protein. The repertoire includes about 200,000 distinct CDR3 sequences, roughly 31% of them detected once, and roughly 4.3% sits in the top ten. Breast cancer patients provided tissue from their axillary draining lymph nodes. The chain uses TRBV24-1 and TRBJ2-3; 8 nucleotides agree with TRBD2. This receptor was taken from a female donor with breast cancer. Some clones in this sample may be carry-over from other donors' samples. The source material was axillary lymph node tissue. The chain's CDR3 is CATESGGKTDTQYF. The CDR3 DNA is TGTGCCACCGAGAGCGGGGGTAAAACAGATACGCAGTATTTT.